This T cell receptor beta chain was captured in a study of cytomegalovirus exposure and HLA in healthy donors. Study overall: In a previous analysis, some 120 million unique TCR beta sequences were found from 170 million or so T cells. Within the Caucasian-associated ancestry cluster were roughly 81% of the approximately 390 genotyped donors.

As regards this clone: What it binds is not known.

Study-wide findings and caveats: Prior analysis indicated that the majority of TCR beta V segments exhibited productivity approximately 90% or approximately 30% of the time.

V shed 4 bases and J shed 4 bases, with 11 bases lying between them. Germline V gene data show CDR1 as SEHNR and CDR2 as FQNEAQ (reference sequence). CDR3 length equals 14 residues. PCR employed 60 Vbeta and 13 Jbeta primers. Authors' methods: Later, an analysis found around 80 million unique TCR beta chains, and roughly 10 million of these were shared. Using immunoSEQ multiplex PCR, the repertoire was profiled, and TCRdb retains in-frame clones only, with some absent. V and J calls and clone size are those listed in that table; D and trimming were worked out from the DNA. In the table there are about 180,000 clones, almost 85% of which are singletons.

This TCR came from a woman between 45 and 60 years old in good health and CMV-seronegative. This rearrangement joins TRBV7-9 to TRBJ1-5; D is unclear. The sample taken for sequencing was PBMCs. The CDR3 coding sequence is TGTGCCAGCAGCTCAGTTGGAGGGAATCAGCCCCAGCATTTT. This translates into CASSSVGGNQPQHF.